One sample yielded the 2 T cell receptor beta chains listed below, sequenced in a study of memory CD4+ T cells and cytomegalovirus serostatus. Single viable CD3+CD4+CD8-CD45RO+ cells were sorted as the memory CD4+ T cells. Produced via immunoSEQ multiplex PCR; TCRdb's table is partial and in-frame only. The sample consists of 75,000 to 95,000 clones, around 80% of them appearing once. The sequencing input was memory CD4+ T cells from blood. The receptors stem from an adult in good health and CMV-seronegative.

This clone has just a few counts. This rearrangement joins TRBV7-9 to TRBJ2-5; no clear D. The CDR3 sequence is 15 residues long. V lost 1 base and J lost 5, with 14 bases in between. Germline-derived CDR1 and CDR2 are SEHNR and FQNEAQ (reference sequence). CDR3 DNA: TGTGCCAGCAGCTTAGGCTCCTCTACTTGGGAGACCCAGTACTTC. This translates into CASSLGSSTWETQYF.

This chain connects TRBV7-8 to TRBJ1-3, with 8 bases identical to TRBD1. The CDR3 has 15 amino acids. V trimming: 3 bases; J trimming: 9 bases; junction bases outside the gene matches: 10. Per the germline V gene, CDR1 is SGHVS and CDR2 is FQNEAQ. The CDR3 is CASSLPGGEDATIYF. The DNA of the CDR3 is TGTGCCAGCAGCTTGCCAGGGGGCGAAGACGCCACCATATATTTT.